One sample yielded the 2 T cell receptor beta chains listed below, sequenced in a study of T cells in Graves' hyperthyroidism and ophthalmopathy. The investigators amplified TCR beta CDR3 regions from RNA transcripts. An initial round of RT-PCR targeting the TCR CDR3 relied on the HTBI primer set. TCRdb fed the multiplex PCR reads into MiXCR, producing one record per CDR3 protein. The data contain some 370,000 distinct CDR3 sequences, 17% of them singletons. The sequenced material came from blood. These TCRs come from a woman in her thirties with Graves' hyperthyroidism that later progressed to Graves' ophthalmopathy.

This clonotype was seen ten or more times. The genes are TRBV12-3 or TRBV12-4 and TRBJ2-1; TRBD2 aligns across 9 bases. After removal of 4 bases from V and 2 bases from J, the junction contained 6 bases not matched to a gene. The CDR3 loop spans 16 amino acids. The CDR3 bases are TGTGCCAGCAGTTCCCAGACTAGCGGTACCTACAATGAGCAGTTCTTC. Protein product: CASSSQTSGTYNEQFF.

A single count supports this clonotype. A much larger clonotype is one base distant, so this may be a read error. The rearrangement joins TRBV6-2 or TRBV6-3 to TRBJ2-2, with 9 bases fitting TRBD1. Germline values: CDR1 MNHEY, CDR2 SVGEGT. This CDR3 region has 14 residues. The chain's CDR3 is CTSSGQGSSGELFF. CDR3 nucleotide sequence: TGTACCAGCAGTGGACAGGGGTCTTCCGGGGAGCTGTTTTTT.